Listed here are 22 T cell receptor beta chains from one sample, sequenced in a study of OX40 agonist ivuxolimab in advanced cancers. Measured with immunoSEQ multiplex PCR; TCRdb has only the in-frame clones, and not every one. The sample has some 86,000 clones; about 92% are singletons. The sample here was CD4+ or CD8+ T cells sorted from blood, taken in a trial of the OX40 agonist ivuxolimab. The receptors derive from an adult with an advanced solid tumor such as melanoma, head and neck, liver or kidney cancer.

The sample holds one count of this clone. CDR3 DNA sequence: TGTGCCAGCAGCCTAGGAATGGGACAGGGTAATGAAAAACTGTTTTTT. It is translated as CASSLGMGQGNEKLFF. The rearrangement uses TRBV7-9 and TRBJ1-4; 9 positions match TRBD1. There are 16 residues in the CDR3. Germline CDR1 is SEHNR and CDR2 is FQNEAQ (reference sequence). V gave up 5 bases and J gave up 4 bases; unmatched junction bases: 8. The variable domain in full, completed from reference TRBV7-9 and TRBJ1-4, reads DTGVSQNPRHKITKRGQNVTFRCDPISEHNRLYWYRQTLGQGPEFLTYFQNEAQLEKSRLLSDRFSAERPKGSFSTLEIQRTEQGDSAMYLCASSLGMGQGNEKLFFGSGTQLSVL.

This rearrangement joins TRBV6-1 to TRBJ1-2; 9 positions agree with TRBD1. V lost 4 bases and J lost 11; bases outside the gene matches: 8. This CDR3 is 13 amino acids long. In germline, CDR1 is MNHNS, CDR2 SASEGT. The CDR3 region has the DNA TGTGCCAGCAGTGGAAACTTGGGACAGGGATACACCTTC. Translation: CASSGNLGQGYTF.

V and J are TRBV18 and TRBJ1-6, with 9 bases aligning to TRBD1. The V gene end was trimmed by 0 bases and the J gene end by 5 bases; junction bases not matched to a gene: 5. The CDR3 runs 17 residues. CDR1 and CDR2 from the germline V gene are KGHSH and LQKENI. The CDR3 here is CASSPPTGGGDNSPLHF. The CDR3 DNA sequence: TGTGCCAGCTCACCACCGACAGGGGGGGGCGATAATTCACCCCTCCACTTT.

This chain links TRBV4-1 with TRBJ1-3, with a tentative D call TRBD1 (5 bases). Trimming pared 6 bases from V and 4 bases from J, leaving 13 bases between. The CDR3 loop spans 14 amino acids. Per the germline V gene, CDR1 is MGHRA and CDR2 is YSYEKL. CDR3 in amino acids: CASRGTLRGNTIYF. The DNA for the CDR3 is TGCGCCAGCAGGGGGACCCTTCGAGGAAACACCATATATTTT.

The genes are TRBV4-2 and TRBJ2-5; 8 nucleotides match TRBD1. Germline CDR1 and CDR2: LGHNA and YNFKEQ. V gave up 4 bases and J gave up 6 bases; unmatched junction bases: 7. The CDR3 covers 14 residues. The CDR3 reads CASSPGQGGKTQYF. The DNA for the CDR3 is TGTGCCAGCAGCCCCGGACAGGGCGGTAAGACCCAGTACTTC.

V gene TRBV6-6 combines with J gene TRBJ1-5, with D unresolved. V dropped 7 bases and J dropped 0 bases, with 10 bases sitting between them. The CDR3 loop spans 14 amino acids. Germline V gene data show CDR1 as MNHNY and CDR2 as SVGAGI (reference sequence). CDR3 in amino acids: CASTPVDSNQPQHF. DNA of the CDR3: TGTGCCAGCACCCCCGTAGATAGCAATCAGCCCCAGCATTTT.

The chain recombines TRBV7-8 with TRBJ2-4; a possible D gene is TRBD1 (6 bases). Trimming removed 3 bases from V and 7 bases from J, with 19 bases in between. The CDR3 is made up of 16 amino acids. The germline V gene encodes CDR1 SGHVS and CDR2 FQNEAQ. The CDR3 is CASSFLYGQTANIQYF. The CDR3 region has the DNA TGTGCCAGCAGCTTTCTATACGGACAGACTGCGAACATTCAGTACTTC.

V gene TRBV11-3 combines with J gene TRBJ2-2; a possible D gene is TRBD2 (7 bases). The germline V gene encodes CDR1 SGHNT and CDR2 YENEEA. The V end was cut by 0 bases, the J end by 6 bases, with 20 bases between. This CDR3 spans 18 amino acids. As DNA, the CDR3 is TGTGCCAGCAGCTTAGATTCGGGGGGCTGGATTAGGGCCGGGGAGCTGTTTTTT. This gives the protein CASSLDSGGWIRAGELFF.

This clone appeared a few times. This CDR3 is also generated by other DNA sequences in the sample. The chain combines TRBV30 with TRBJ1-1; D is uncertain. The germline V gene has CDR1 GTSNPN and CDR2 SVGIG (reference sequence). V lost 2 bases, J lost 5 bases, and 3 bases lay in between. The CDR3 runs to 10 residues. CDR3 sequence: CAWSRTEAFF. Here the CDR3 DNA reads TGTGCCTGGAGTCGGACTGAAGCTTTCTTT.

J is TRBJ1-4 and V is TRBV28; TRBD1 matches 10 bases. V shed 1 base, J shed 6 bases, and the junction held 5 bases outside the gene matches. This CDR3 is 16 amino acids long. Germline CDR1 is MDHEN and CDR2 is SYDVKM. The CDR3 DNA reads TGTGCCAGCAGTTTATCCCAGACAGGGGGCTATGAAAAACTGTTTTTT. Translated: CASSLSQTGGYEKLFF.

The CDR3 bases are TGTGCCAGCAGTTTTGGGACAGGGGGCAACACTGAAGCTTTCTTT. Protein sequence: CASSFGTGGNTEAFF. The chain links TRBV28 to TRBJ1-1; 12 bases are a match to TRBD1. The CDR3 length is 15 residues. V was pared by 3 bases and J by 2 bases, with 1 base of the junction left unmatched. Germline-derived CDR1 and CDR2 are MDHEN and SYDVKM.

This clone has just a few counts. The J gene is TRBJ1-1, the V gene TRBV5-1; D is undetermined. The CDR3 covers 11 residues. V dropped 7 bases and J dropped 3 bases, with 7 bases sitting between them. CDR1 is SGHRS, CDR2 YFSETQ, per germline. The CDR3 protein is CASVSDTEAFF. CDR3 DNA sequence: TGCGCCAGCGTCAGCGACACTGAAGCTTTCTTT.

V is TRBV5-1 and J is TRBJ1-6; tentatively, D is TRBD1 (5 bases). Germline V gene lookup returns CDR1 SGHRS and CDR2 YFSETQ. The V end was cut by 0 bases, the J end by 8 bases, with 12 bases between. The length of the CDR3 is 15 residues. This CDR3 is CASSLAGIRYSPLHF. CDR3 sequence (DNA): TGCGCCAGCAGCTTGGCAGGGATTCGCTATTCACCCCTCCACTTT.

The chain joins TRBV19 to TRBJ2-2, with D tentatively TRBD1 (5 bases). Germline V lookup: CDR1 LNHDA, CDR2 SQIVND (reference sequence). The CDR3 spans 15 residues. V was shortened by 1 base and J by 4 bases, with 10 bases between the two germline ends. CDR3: CASSIGRAVTGELFF. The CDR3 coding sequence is TGTGCCAGTAGTATAGGCAGGGCGGTCACCGGGGAGCTGTTTTTT.

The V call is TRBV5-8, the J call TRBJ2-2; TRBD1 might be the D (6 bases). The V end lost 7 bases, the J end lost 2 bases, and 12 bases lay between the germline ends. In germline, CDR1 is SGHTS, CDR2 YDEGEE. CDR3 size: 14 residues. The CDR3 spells CASEPTGNTGELFF. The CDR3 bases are TGTGCCAGCGAGCCGACAGGAAACACCGGGGAGCTGTTTTTT.

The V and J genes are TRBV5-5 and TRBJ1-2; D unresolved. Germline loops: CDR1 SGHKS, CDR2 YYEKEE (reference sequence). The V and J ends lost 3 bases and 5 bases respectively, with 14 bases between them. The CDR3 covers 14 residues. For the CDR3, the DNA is TGTGCCAGCAGCTCCCAAAACAGCGGGTATGGCTACACCTTC. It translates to CASSSQNSGYGYTF.

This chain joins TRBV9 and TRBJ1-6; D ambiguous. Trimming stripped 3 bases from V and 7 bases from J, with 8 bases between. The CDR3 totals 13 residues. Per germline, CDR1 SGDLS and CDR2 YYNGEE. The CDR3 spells CASSASGNSPLHF. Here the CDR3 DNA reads TGTGCCAGCAGCGCCAGCGGGAATTCACCCCTCCACTTT.

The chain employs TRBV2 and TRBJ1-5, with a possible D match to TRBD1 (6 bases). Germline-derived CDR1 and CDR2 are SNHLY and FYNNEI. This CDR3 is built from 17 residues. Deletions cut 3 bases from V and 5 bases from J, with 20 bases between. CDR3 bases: TGTGCCAGCAGTGACAATTTGGGGGGCTCGTCGTATCAGCCCCAGCATTTT. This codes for CASSDNLGGSSYQPQHF.

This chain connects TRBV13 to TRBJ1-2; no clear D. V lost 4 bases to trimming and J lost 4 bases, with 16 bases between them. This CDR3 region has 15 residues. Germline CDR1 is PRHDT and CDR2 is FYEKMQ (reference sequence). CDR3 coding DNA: TGTGCCAGCAGCTCTGGACCGGGGTGGGCCTATGGCTACACCTTC. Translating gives CASSSGPGWAYGYTF.

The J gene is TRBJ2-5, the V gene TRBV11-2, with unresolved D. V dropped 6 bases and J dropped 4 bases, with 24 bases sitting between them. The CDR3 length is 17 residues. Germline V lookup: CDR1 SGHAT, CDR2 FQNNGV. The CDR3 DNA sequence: TGTGCCAGCAGGCAATTAGGAGTATTCGGCATCCGAGAGACCCAGTACTTC. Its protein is CASRQLGVFGIRETQYF.

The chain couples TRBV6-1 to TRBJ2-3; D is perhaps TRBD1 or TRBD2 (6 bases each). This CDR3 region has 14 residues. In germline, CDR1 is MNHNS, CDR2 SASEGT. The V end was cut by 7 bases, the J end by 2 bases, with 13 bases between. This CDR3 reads CASIEGGLTDTQYF. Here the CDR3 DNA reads TGTGCCAGCATAGAGGGGGGCCTCACAGATACGCAGTATTTT.

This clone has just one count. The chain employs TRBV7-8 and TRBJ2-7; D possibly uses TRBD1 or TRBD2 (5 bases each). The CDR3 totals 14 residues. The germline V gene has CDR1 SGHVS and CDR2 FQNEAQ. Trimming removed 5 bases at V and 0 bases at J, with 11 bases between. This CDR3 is CASSRDHSSYEQYF. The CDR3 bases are TGTGCCAGCAGCCGGGACCATAGCTCCTACGAGCAGTACTTC.